Listed here are 8 T cell receptor beta chains from one sample, sequenced in a study of blood T cell repertoires in COVID-19 (dated by TCRdb to the early 2020s). Library preparation employed the immunoSEQ multiplex PCR assay. The immuneACCESS repertoire file appears here via TCRdb, limited to in-frame rearrangements. These files lack a portion of the clones; in checked studies, under half of the deficit traces to unresolved V genes, and the cause of the others is not known. This sample has some 250,000 clones in its table, and approximately 90% of those were observed once. About 2% of the sample is held by the ten biggest clonotypes. The sample consisted of PBMCs or T cells enriched from blood (not recorded which). The receptors stem from a woman in her thirties or forties with acute COVID-19.

The chain couples TRBV29-1 to TRBJ1-5, with TRBD1 as a possible D gene (5 bases). Germline V gene sequence: CDR1 SQVTM, CDR2 ANQGSEA. Trimming removed 4 bases from V and 7 bases from J, with 14 bases in between. This CDR3 is 13 amino acids long. CDR3 bases: TGCAGCGTTGGGGCCGTGGCAGGGCAGCCCCAGCATTTT. Its protein product is CSVGAVAGQPQHF.

The chain joins TRBV9 to TRBJ2-2; 7 bases are shared with TRBD2. The CDR3 extends over 16 amino acids. Germline trimming cut 0 bases from V and 5 bases from J; bases unmatched to any gene: 7. Germline V gene lookup returns CDR1 SGDLS and CDR2 YYNGEE. The CDR3, as DNA: TGTGCCAGCAGCGTAGAGGGAGGGCCGGTGACCGGGGAGCTGTTTTTT. Translation gives CASSVEGGPVTGELFF.

The rearrangement joins TRBV7-6 to TRBJ2-3; possibly TRBD1 for D (5 bases). CDR3 size: 20 residues. V was clipped by 6 bases and J by 6 bases, with 34 bases between them. Germline CDR1 reads SGHVS; CDR2 reads FNYEAQ. CDR3 DNA sequence: TGTGCCAGCAGTCCCGACGGAGAAAAGGGGCGGCTTGACTTCCCCGATACGCAGTATTTT. It specifies CASSPDGEKGRLDFPDTQYF.

The chain links TRBV28 to TRBJ2-1; 7 bases align to TRBD1. CDR1 and CDR2 from the germline V gene are MDHEN and SYDVKM. The V gene end was trimmed by 5 bases and the J gene end by 5 bases; junction bases not matched to a gene: 6. This CDR3 region has 14 residues. The CDR3 nucleotides are TGTGCCAGCAGTACAGAGACAGGGAACAATGAGCAGTTCTTC. This gives the protein CASSTETGNNEQFF.

CDR3 region: CAWSKGEGEQYF. CDR3 nucleotides: TGTGCCTGGAGTAAGGGGGAAGGCGAGCAGTACTTC. This chain joins TRBV30 and TRBJ2-7, with D perhaps matching TRBD1 (6 bases). The CDR3 runs 12 residues. Per the germline V gene, CDR1 is GTSNPN and CDR2 is SVGIG (reference sequence). The ends were cut back, 2 bases at V and 6 bases at J, with 11 bases in the middle.

This clone was seen at least ten times. The chain couples TRBV5-4 to TRBJ2-7; 7 bases agree with TRBD1. J was trimmed by 6 bases and V by 3 bases; bases with no gene match: 12. Germline V gives CDR1 SGHNT, CDR2 YYREEE (reference sequence). The CDR3 is 15 amino acids. The CDR3 DNA follows: TGTGCCAGCAGCTCCTCCCGGGACAGCGTACGCGAGCAGTACTTC. Protein sequence: CASSSSRDSVREQYF.

The chain combines TRBV20-1 with TRBJ2-3; 11 bases match TRBD1. This CDR3 spans 16 amino acids. The V gene end was trimmed by 3 bases and the J gene end by 4 bases; junction bases not matched to a gene: 9. Germline V gives CDR1 DFQATT, CDR2 SNEGSKA (reference sequence). CDR3 protein: CSASTLGQGVADTQYF. The DNA of the CDR3 is TGCAGTGCTAGTACCTTGGGACAGGGGGTCGCAGATACGCAGTATTTT.

This clone was seen once. The rearrangement joins TRBV5-1 to TRBJ2-1, with 9 bases identical to TRBD1. Germline-derived CDR1 and CDR2 are SGHRS and YFSETQ. This CDR3 is built from 14 residues. Trimming at V came to 3 bases and at J to 7 bases, leaving 5 bases not matched to a gene. This chain's CDR3 is CASSSGQGKNEQFF. CDR3 sequence (DNA): TGCGCCAGCAGCTCGGGACAGGGTAAAAATGAGCAGTTCTTC. The full variable domain, with the rest looked up from reference TRBV5-1 and TRBJ2-1, is KAGVTQTPRYLIKTRGQQVTLSCSPISGHRSVSWYQQTPGQGLQFLFEYFSETQRNKGNFPGRFSGRQFSNSRSEMNVSTLELGDSALYLCASSSGQGKNEQFFGPGTRLTVL.